This entry concerns a single TCR beta chain. Treatment defined: some 20 received Ad26.COV2.S at low or high dose, single or two shots; 5 received placebo; per-sample allocation not given. Collection of the samples took place on day 63 after the first injection of vaccine or placebo. Wuhan-strain spike was delivered by a replication-incompetent Ad26 vector. This entry is derived from a study of Ad26.COV2.S vaccination and SARS-CoV-2 variants. Germline V gene data show CDR1 as SGHRS and CDR2 as YFSETQ. The V end lost 0 bases, the J end lost 11 bases, and 11 bases lay between the germline ends. CDR3 size: 12 residues. Here immunoSEQ multiplex PCR was the method, and the copy in TCRdb shows in-frame clones only, minus some. The sample shows roughly 350,000 clones, around nine tenths of them seen only once.

This receptor was taken from a person between 18 and 65 years old who received the Ad26.COV2.S COVID-19 vaccine or a placebo. Sequenced here: peripheral blood, sampled in a trial of Ad26.COV2.S vaccine versus placebo. V usage is TRBV5-1 and J usage is TRBJ1-1; no clear D gene. CDR3 nucleotide sequence: TGCGCCAGCAGCTTGGAAGGGATGGGGGCTTTCTTT. Translated, it gives CASSLEGMGAFF. Complete variable domain (other parts from reference TRBV5-1 and TRBJ1-1): KAGVTQTPRYLIKTRGQQVTLSCSPISGHRSVSWYQQTPGQGLQFLFEYFSETQRNKGNFPGRFSGRQFSNSRSEMNVSTLELGDSALYLCASSLEGMGAFFGQGTRLTVV.